Below, one TCR beta chain is given with its context. The data derive from a study of radiotherapy plus CTLA-4 blockade in lung cancer. Repertoires were generated with immunoSEQ multiplex PCR, while TCRdb's copy carries only in-frame clones and drops some. The table records 65,000 to 90,000 clones, around 87% of them present only once. The CDR3 totals 14 residues. This chain links TRBV21-1 with TRBJ1-1. TRBV21-1 is a pseudogene segment. The receptor was derived from a human donor with non-small cell lung cancer who had stable disease on radiotherapy plus ipilimumab. The specimen was peripheral blood, collected from a patient treated with radiotherapy plus ipilimumab. The CDR3 DNA reads TGTGCCAGCAGCAAGGTACGCCCGAACACTGAAGCTTTCTTT. It is translated as CASSKVRPNTEAFF.